The source of this TCR beta chain is a study of blood T cells in healthy people across ages. All donors came from Russia, were Caucasian and healthy, and spanned ages about 6 to 90. Per-sample PBMC isolation yielded at least 6.5 million cells. Then a second PCR, running roughly 7 to 11 cycles, was carried out with a sample-barcoded 5' primer and a J-beta primer mix. Using its own MiXCR run on the 5' RACE reads, TCRdb lists one record per CDR3 protein. This table holds fewer than 1,000,000 distinct CDR3 sequences, under 45% found once. In germline, CDR1 is SGHDT, CDR2 YYEEEE. The germline V and J ends were trimmed by 4 bases and 0 bases, with 14 bases remaining between them. There are 16 residues in the CDR3. This clonotype was observed a single time.

This chain joins TRBV5-6 and TRBJ2-1; no clear D. The sequencing input was blood. The source of this sequence is a man between 60 and 75 years old in good health. The CDR3 reads CASSKSRASSYNEQFF. CDR3 DNA sequence: TGTGCCAGCAGCAAGTCCCGGGCGAGCTCCTACAATGAGCAGTTCTTC.